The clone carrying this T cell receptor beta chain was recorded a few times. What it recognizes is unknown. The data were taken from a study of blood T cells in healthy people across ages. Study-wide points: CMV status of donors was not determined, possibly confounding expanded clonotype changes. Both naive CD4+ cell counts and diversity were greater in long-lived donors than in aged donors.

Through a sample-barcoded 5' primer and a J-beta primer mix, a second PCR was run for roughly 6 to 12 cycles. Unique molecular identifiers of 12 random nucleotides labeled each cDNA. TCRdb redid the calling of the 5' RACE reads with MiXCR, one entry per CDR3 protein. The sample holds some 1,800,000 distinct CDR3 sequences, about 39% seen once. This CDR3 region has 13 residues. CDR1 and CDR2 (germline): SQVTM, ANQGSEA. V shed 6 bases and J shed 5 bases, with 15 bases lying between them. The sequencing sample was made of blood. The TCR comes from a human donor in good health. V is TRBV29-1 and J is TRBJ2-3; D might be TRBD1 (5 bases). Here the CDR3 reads CSVISTGEDTQYF. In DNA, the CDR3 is TGCAGCGTCATAAGTACAGGAGAAGATACGCAGTATTTT.